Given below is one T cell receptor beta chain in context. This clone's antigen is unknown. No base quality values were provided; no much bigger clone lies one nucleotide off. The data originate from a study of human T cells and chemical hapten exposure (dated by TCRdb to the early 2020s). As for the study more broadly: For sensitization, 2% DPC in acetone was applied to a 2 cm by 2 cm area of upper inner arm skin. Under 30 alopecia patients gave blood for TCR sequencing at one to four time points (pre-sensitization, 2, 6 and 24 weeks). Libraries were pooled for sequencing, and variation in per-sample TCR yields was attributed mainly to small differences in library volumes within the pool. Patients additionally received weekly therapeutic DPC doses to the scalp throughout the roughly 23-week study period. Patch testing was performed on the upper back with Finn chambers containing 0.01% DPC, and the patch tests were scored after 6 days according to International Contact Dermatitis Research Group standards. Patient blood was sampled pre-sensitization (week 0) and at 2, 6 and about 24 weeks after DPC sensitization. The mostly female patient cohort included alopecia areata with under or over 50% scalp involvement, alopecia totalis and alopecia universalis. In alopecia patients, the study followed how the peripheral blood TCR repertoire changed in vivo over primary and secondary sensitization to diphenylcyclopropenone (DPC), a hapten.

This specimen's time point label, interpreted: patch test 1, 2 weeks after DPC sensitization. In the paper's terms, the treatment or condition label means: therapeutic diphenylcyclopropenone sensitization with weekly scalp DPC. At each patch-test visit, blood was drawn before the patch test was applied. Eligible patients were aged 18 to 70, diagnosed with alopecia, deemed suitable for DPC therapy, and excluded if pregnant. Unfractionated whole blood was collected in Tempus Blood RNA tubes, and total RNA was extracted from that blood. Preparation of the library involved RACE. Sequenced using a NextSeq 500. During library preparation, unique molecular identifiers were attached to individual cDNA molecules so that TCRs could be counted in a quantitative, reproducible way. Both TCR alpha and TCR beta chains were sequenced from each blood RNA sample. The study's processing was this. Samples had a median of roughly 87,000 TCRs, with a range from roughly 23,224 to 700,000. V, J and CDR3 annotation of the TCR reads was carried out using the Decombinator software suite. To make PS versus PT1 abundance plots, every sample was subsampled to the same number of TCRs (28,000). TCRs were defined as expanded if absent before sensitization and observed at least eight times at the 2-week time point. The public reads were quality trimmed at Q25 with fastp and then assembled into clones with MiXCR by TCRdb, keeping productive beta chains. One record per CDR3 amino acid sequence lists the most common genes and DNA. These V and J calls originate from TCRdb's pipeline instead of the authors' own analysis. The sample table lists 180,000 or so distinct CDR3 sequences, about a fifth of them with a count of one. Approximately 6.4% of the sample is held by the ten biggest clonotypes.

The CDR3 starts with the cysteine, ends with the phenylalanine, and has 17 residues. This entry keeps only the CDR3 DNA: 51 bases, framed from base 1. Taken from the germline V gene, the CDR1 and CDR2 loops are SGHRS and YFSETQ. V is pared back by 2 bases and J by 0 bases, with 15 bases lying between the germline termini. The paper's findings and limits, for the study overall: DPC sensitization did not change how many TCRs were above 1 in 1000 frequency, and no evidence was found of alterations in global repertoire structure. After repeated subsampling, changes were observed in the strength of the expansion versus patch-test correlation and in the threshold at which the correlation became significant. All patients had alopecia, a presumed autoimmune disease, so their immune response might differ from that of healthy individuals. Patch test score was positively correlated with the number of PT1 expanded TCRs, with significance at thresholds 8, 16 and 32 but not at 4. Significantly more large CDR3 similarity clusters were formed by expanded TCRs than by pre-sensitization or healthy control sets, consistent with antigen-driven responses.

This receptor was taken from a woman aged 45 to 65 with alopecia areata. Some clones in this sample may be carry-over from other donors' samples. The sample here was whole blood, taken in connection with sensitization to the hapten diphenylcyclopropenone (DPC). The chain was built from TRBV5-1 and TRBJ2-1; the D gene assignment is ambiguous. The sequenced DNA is TGCGCCAGCAGCTTTATAGACACTCCAAGCTCCTACAATGAGCAGTTCTTC. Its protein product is CASSFIDTPSSYNEQFF.